This record looks at one T cell receptor beta chain sequence and its context. This sample is part of a study of sequential checkpoint blockade in melanoma. Background on the study: Both treatment sequences were followed by maintenance nivolumab.

Treatment given: randomized to nivolumab then ipilimumab (arm A) or the reverse (arm B). Here immunoSEQ multiplex PCR was the method, and the copy in TCRdb shows in-frame clones only, minus some. This table has more than 30,000 clones, under 35% appearing once. This CDR3 spans 15 amino acids. Trimming took off 4 bases at V and 1 base at J, with 14 bases between the two ends. In germline, CDR1 is SGHRS, CDR2 YFSETQ. The rearrangement joins TRBV5-1 to TRBJ2-5, with a tentative D call TRBD1 (6 bases). The sequencing used tumor tissue (inferred from file names), collected from a patient given nivolumab and ipilimumab in sequence. The TCR sequence derives from a human donor with melanoma. As DNA, the CDR3 is TGCGCCAGCAGCCCCGGACAGTTAATCCAAGAGACCCAGTACTTC. Protein sequence: CASSPGQLIQETQYF.